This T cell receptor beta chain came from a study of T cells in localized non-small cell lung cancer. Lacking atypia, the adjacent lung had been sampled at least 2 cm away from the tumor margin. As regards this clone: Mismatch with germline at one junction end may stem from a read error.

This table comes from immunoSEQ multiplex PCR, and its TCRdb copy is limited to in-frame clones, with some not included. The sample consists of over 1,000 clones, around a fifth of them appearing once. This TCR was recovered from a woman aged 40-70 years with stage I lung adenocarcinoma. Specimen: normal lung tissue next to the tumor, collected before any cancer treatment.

The CDR3 coding sequence is TGTGCCAGTAGACCGCGGTGGAACACTGGGGAGCTGTTTTTT. Translated: CASRPRWNTGELFF. The chain uses TRBV19 and TRBJ2-2; D is ambiguous. The CDR3 sequence is 14 residues long. CDR1 is LNHDA, CDR2 SQIVND, per germline (reference sequence). The whole variable domain, filled in from reference TRBV19 and TRBJ2-2, reads DGGITQSPKYLFRKEGQNVTLSCEQNLNHDAMYWYRQDPGQGLRLIYYSQIVNDFQKGDIAEGYSVSREKKESFPLTVTSAQKNPTAFYLCASRPRWNTGELFFGEGSRLTVL.